This TCR beta chain was documented in a study of PD-1 blockade in classical Hodgkin lymphoma (dated by TCRdb to the early 2020s). Turning to the overall study: Nivolumab dosing was 3 mg/kg intravenously every 2 weeks, continuing until either disease progression or unacceptable toxicity. A peripheral blood immune signature of response to PD-1 blockade in classical Hodgkin lymphoma was defined using TCR beta sequencing and CyTOF. The paper as a whole reports these results and caveats: Patients starting nivolumab less than 1 year after ASCT had lower diversity and were excluded from later analyses to avoid confounding by immune reconstitution. Newly diagnosed patients were reported to have lower baseline TCR diversity than healthy donors, and relapsed/refractory patients were reported to have lower baseline TCR diversity still. Among trial patients, those achieving complete response had baseline diversity similar to that of newly diagnosed patients, while diversity was significantly lower in partial responders and progressors. Only a single clinical trial cohort was studied, and what caused the repertoire differences, possibly disease activity or prior therapy, remained undefined. CD4+ but not CD8+ TCR diversity rose significantly by C4D1 (p=0.0027 vs p=0.16), most apparent in complete responders (p=0.02).

A note on this clone: It has no known antigen specificity. The input lacks base qualities; no much larger clone sits a single base away.

The Qiagen DNeasy kit was used to extract genomic DNA from unsorted PBMCs and from the negatively selected CD4+ and CD8+ fractions. TCR beta CDR3 regions were amplified by immunoSEQ multiplex PCR using primers annealing to V and J segments. A synthetic immune receptor repertoire was used to minimize amplification bias, and remaining bias was computationally removed after sequencing. Regarding the original processing steps: Repertoire diversity was quantified as the Shannon entropy index using custom Python scripts. The unsorted, CD4+ and CD8+ repertoires were each analyzed separately, with the exception of combined analyses, where CD4+ and CD8+ sequences were merged in silico. A clone was considered expanded if an increase in frequency of at least 2-fold after treatment relative to C1D1 was found, and a pseudocount of 0.5 was applied to clones undetected at baseline. Singleton clones were defined as clones with 0 or 1 copy at C1D1, and non-singleton clones were defined as clones with 2 or more copies. Clones expanded in unsorted samples were assigned a CD4+, CD8+ or unknown annotation through matching of protein sequences in sorted samples from the same patient. Wilcoxon tests on paired samples were used to test changes in diversity from C1D1 to C4D1. This immuneACCESS table, as held by TCRdb, lists in-frame sequences with V and J called but not all clones. Of the missing ones, under half trace to an unresolved V gene in checked studies; the others have no known cause. Clonal size and the V and J genes are those of that table, whereas D and trimming came from the DNA. Here the sample has roughly 18,000 clones; 80% occur a single time. Around 22% of the sample is taken by the ten largest.

In light of the paper, this sample's time point label describes: cycle 4 day 1 (C4D1), after 6 weeks of nivolumab. All trial patients had relapsed after autologous stem cell transplantation, with cohorts A, B and C differing in prior brentuximab vedotin exposure. The trial cohort included some 53 patients with relapsed/refractory classical Hodgkin lymphoma, and each patient had a best overall response of complete response, partial response or progressive disease. In the multi-cohort phase II CheckMate 205 trial, trial patients received single-agent nivolumab. Best overall response was determined by an independent review committee according to the 2007 International Working Group response criteria. Trial PBMCs were obtained immediately prior to nivolumab initiation (C1D1) and on therapy at cycle 2 day 1 and cycle 4 day 1. After peripheral blood was drawn into 8 mL Vacutainer Cell Preparation Tubes, PBMCs were isolated by centrifugation and then cryopreserved.

From V the trimming removes 3 bases and from J it removes 6 bases, while the gene matches leave 10 bases of the junction unaccounted for. Looking up the germline V gene yields CDR1 WSHSY and CDR2 SAAADI. The CDR3 sequence holds 16 residues, the cysteine and phenylalanine included. Of the read, only the CDR3 DNA is kept; its 48 bases are in frame from base 1. The specimen comprised peripheral blood mononuclear cells (PBMCs), sampled before the fourth cycle of nivolumab. The clonotype originates from a human donor with classical Hodgkin lymphoma. The chain employs TRBV10-2 and TRBJ2-3, with 9 junctional bases fitting TRBD2. The CDR3 here reads CASSESSGVASDTQYF. Read as DNA, the sequence is TGCGCCAGCAGTGAATCTAGCGGGGTGGCCTCGGATACGCAGTATTTT.